This entry is about one T cell receptor (beta chain). Antigen specificity is unknown. The time point is: persistent/refractory GD, antithyroid drugs over 5 years with positive TRAb. Preparation of the TCR library used RNA extracted from PBMCs. A roughly 10-milliliter sample of peripheral blood was drawn into EDTA tubes. The sample is drawn from a study of regulatory T cells in long-lasting Graves disease. Study observations and caveats: There were preferences for TRBV28, TRBJ1-2 and TRBJ2-5 in persistent disease. Exclusively peripheral blood, rather than thyroid tissue, was studied.

Arm-PCR with iRepertoire HTBI primers amplified the CDR3 regions for these TCR beta libraries. TCRdb fed the multiplex PCR reads into MiXCR, producing one record per CDR3 protein. The table records around 430,000 distinct CDR3 sequences, approximately 23% of them present only once. This CDR3 has 14 residues. CDR1 is SGHNT, CDR2 YENEEA, per germline. V gave up 6 bases and J gave up 6 bases, with 18 bases separating them. This TCR was sampled from a female donor with Graves disease. The chain recombines TRBV11-3 with TRBJ2-7, with D possibly TRBD2 on 5 matching bases. The sequenced sample was peripheral blood mononuclear cells (PBMCs), obtained when the disease was refractory, from a patient treated with antithyroid drugs. CDR3 coding DNA: TGTGCCAGCAGTATCCGCTGGGCCCGGGGCGAGCAGTACTTC. Translation: CASSIRWARGEQYF.